These T cell receptor beta chains were read from a single sample in a study of T cell responses to AZD1222 COVID-19 vaccine. Assay: immunoSEQ multiplex PCR; the TCRdb copy retains only in-frame clones and omits some. Here the sample spans 120,000 or so clones, over 75% being singletons. Specimen: peripheral blood, collected on day 0 of AZD1222 vaccination. These receptors were obtained from an adult in good health. Both conserved end residues are trimmed from each CDR3. Fields, in order: J gene, V gene, CDR3 protein.

TRBJ1-1 TRBV4-2 ASSQGQGLNTEAF
TRBJ2-7 TRBV28 ASTSEGRGYEQY
TRBJ2-1 TRBV15 ATSSGSGSYNEQF
TRBJ2-3 TRBV10-1 ASSESTGGHTQY
TRBJ2-4 TRBV29-1 SVGGQWDEIQY
TRBJ1-6 TRBV11-2 ASSLGSGTSPLH
TRBJ1-6 TRBV28 ASSFQFTPLH
TRBJ1-5 TRBV28 ASSSGAYQPQH
TRBJ1-2 TRBV5-1 ASRPPGQGGYGYT
TRBJ2-3 TRBV14 ASSWTGVSDTQY
TRBJ2-5 TRBV19 ASRDRGDGTQY
TRBJ2-5 TRBV5-1 ASSLGGLAGAETQY
TRBJ1-5 TRBV6-5 ASSRSDGRTQPQH
TRBJ1-1 TRBV12-3/TRBV12-4 ASSLMEDTEAF
TRBJ1-6 TRBV6-2/TRBV6-3 ASSFNQGLGRSPLH
TRBJ2-1 TRBV2 ASRPDEQF
TRBJ1-4 TRBV2 ASSAGPLNEKLF
TRBJ2-3 TRBV5-1 ASSLDMETDTQY
TRBJ1-5 TRBV6-5 ASSPRGANQPQH
TRBJ1-6 TRBV2 ASRGDSYNSPLH
TRBJ1-3 TRBV28 ASKRTGSGNTIY
TRBJ1-6 TRBV19 ASKEPDLNSPLH
TRBJ1-5 TRBV27 ASSLSRGDQPQH
TRBJ2-1 TRBV12-5 ASGSGPGLAGGSEQF
TRBJ2-1 TRBV21-1 ASSAPLAGEYNEQF
TRBJ1-3 TRBV4-3 ASSQTVRGAASGNTIY
TRBJ1-6 TRBV3-1/TRBV3-2 ASSQAPSSYNSPLH
TRBJ2-2 TRBV3-1/TRBV3-2 ASSRSYRDTGELF
TRBJ1-1 TRBV15 ATSRDLGGTEAF
TRBJ1-2 TRBV10-3 AISSQNYGYT
TRBJ2-1 TRBV10-3 AIRPLAGDNEQF
TRBJ1-2 TRBV29-1 SVVGGGGYT
TRBJ2-7 TRBV18 ASSPGSGRAFGEQY
TRBJ1-2 TRBV20-1 SASHAGDYGYT
TRBJ1-2 TRBV7-9 ASSERGPGGYT
TRBJ2-1 TRBV6-5 ASSYSEGRNEQF
TRBJ1-4 TRBV2 ASSPRGGANEKLF
TRBJ1-1 TRBV18 ASSHSGTGNTEAF
TRBJ1-2 TRBV14 ASSQGEGWRGYT
TRBJ2-1 TRBV6-5 ASSTQAGEVEQF
TRBJ2-2 TRBV11-3 ASSLGGVNTGELF
TRBJ1-4 TRBV15 ATSLDRGWDEKLF
TRBJ1-1 TRBV14 ASRLSAGTEAF
TRBJ2-1 TRBV5-4 ASSLATPGLVNEQF
TRBJ2-2 TRBV3-1/TRBV3-2 ASSQGMEVF
TRBJ1-3 TRBV2 ASNQYTYSGNTIY
TRBJ1-1 TRBV7-9 ASSLGSGANTEAF
TRBJ1-2 TRBV7-8 ASSVRGTAGGYT
TRBJ1-5 TRBV19 ASTRDGDFYSNQPQH
TRBJ1-1 TRBV12-5 ASGLDGYTEAF
TRBJ1-5 TRBV7-2 ASSLGRQGAPH
TRBJ2-2 TRBV18 ASSPRVDTGELF
TRBJ1-2 TRBV6-1 ASSEWGTPPGYGYT
TRBJ1-1 TRBV7-9 ASSGDRWTEAF
TRBJ2-3 TRBV30 AWSRSLSLGGNTDTQY
TRBJ2-7 TRBV28 ASSRRDGTYEQY
TRBJ2-3 TRBV5-1 ASSLGVGGTDTQY